The present entry profiles one TCR beta chain with its context. This entry comes from a study of early T cells in non-severe SARS-CoV-2 infection. TCRdb analysed the 5' RACE reads with MiXCR anew, one entry per CDR3 protein. Seen here are roughly 47,000 distinct CDR3 sequences, 23% observed once, and the top ten hold roughly 4.2%. This TCR was sampled from an adult who was a healthcare worker with PCR-confirmed SARS-CoV-2 infection or an uninfected control (not recorded which). This specimen consisted of whole blood, obtained at baseline.

The CDR3 loop reads CASSLSKLTGQGTHEQYF. As DNA, the CDR3 is TGTGCCAGCAGCCTGAGCAAACTAACGGGACAGGGTACCCACGAGCAGTACTTC. The gene calls are TRBV7-9 and TRBJ2-7; 9 bases are shared with TRBD1. The CDR3 loop spans 18 amino acids. CDR1 is SEHNR, CDR2 FQNEAQ, per germline (reference sequence). Unmatched junction bases numbered 19, after V lost 5 bases and J lost 5 bases.